The following is a T cell receptor (beta chain) sequence with its context. Its antigen is not identified. Each of the patients experienced relapse following autologous stem cell transplantation, and their brentuximab vedotin exposure differed. Progressive disease, partial response or complete response was each patient's best response. The data are from a study of PD-1 blockade in classical Hodgkin lymphoma. Study observations and caveats: Lower baseline TCR diversity marked trial partial responders and progressors.

Germline trimming cut 7 bases from V and 7 bases from J; bases unmatched to any gene: 7. The germline CDR1 and CDR2 sequences are SNHLY and FYNNEI. The CDR3 is made up of 14 amino acids. The table came from immunoSEQ multiplex PCR; TCRdb's copy has only in-frame clones and leaves some out. The table includes about 86,000 clones, roughly 90% detected once. The sequence came from a human donor with classical Hodgkin lymphoma. The chain is built from TRBV2 and TRBJ2-1; 10 bases are a match to TRBD1. Specimen: peripheral blood mononuclear cells (PBMCs), collected at baseline. The CDR3 coding sequence is TGTGCCAGCAACACCGGGACAGGGGAGAATGAGCAGTTCTTC. Encoded protein: CASNTGTGENEQFF.